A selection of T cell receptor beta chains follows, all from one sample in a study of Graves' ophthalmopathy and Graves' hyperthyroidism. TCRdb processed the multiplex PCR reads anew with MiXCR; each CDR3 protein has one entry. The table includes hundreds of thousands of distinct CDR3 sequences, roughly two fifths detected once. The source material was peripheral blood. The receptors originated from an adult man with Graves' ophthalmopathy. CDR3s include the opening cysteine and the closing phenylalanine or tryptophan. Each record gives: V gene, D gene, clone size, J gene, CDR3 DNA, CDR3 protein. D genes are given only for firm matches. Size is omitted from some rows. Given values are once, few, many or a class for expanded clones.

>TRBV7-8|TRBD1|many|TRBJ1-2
TGTGCCAGCAGCCCCCTGGGGTGGGACAGCATTCGCTATGGCTACACCTTC
CASSPLGWDSIRYGYTF
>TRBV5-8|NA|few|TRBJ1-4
TGTGCCAGCAGCTTGGCAGGGGCGAGCGATGAAAAACTGTTTTTT
CASSLAGASDEKLFF
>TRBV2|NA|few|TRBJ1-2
TGTGCCAGCAGTTCCGGACTCACCGGGACCTTTATCGGCTACACCTTC
CASSSGLTGTFIGYTF
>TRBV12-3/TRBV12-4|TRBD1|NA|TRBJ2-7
TGTGCCAGCAGTTTAAGGGACAGGGATCTACACGAGCAGTACTTC
CASSLRDRDLHEQYF
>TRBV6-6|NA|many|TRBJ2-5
TGTGCCAGCAGTTTCGTGACTCCCGGAGAGACCCAGTACTTC
CASSFVTPGETQYF
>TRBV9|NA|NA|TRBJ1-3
TGTGCCAGCAGCGTAGATGGACACCCCTCTGGAAACACCATATATTTT
CASSVDGHPSGNTIYF
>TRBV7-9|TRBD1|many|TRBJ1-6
TGTGCCAGCAGCCCCCCCCCCGGGACAGCTTCAGAGAGAGGGCTCCACTTT
CASSPPPGTASERGLHF
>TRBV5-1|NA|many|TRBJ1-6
TGCGCCAGCAGCTTGGACAGGGAATATGATTCACCCCTCCACTTT
CASSLDREYDSPLHF
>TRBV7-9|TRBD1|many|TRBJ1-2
TGTGCCAGCAGCCCACTACAGGGGGAAGGCTACACCTTC
CASSPLQGEGYTF
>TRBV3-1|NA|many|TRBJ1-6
TGTGCCAGCAGCCAAGGGGACTGGCCTTCACCCCTCCACTTT
CASSQGDWPSPLHF
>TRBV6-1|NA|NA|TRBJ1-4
TGTGCCAGCAGTAAAACCGCGACAGGAGACGAAAAACTGTTTTTT
CASSKTATGDEKLFF
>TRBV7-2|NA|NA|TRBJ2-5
TGTGCCGGCACTAGCGAGACCCAGTACTTC
CAGTSETQYF